The present T cell receptor (beta chain) was sequenced within a study of T cells in Graves' hyperthyroidism and ophthalmopathy. Regarding the study as a whole: Ophthalmopathy was identified by the model a median approximately six months ahead of onset.

Regarding this clonotype: Its matching antigen is unknown.

There were TCR beta CDR3 regions amplified from RNA transcripts. HTBI primers were employed in a first-round RT-PCR of the TCR CDR3. TCRdb re-derived calls from the multiplex PCR reads in MiXCR, one entry per CDR3 protein. This sample carries hundreds of thousands of distinct CDR3 sequences, about 20% of them seen once, and the ten largest clones take over 45%. Exclusion of a patient resulted from uncontrolled infection, other autoimmune disease, pregnancy or lactation. Isolation of PBMCs was performed on about 10 ml fresh peripheral blood. The germline V gene has CDR1 SGHVT and CDR2 SQSDAQ. The CDR3 totals 16 residues. With 1 base clipped from V and 8 bases from J, the junction kept 13 bases outside the gene matches.

The chain links TRBV7-4 to TRBJ1-2; TRBD1 agrees at 7 bases. Source material: blood. The TCR originated in a man between 35 and 55 years old with Graves' ophthalmopathy. CDR3 nucleotide sequence: TGTGCCAGCAGCTTAGTAGCATTACTACAGGGGTTCGGCTACACCTTC. Its protein is CASSLVALLQGFGYTF.